A single sample gave rise to the 2 T cell receptor beta chains below, sequenced in a study of T cell responses to AZD1222 COVID-19 vaccine. Method: immunoSEQ multiplex PCR; TCRdb's copy keeps in-frame clones and lacks some. The sample holds approximately 85,000 clones; 86% are singletons and the top ten take 7%. The source was peripheral blood, collected on day 0 of AZD1222 vaccination. These TCRs come from an adult in good health.

The rearrangement joins TRBV7-6 to TRBJ2-1, with 7 bases identical to TRBD2. This CDR3 contains 15 residues. The junction had 4 bases not matched to a gene; V was cut back by 3 bases and J by 2 bases. Germline V gene lookup returns CDR1 SGHVS and CDR2 FNYEAQ. CDR3: CASSFASGTYNEQFF. Written as DNA, the CDR3 is TGTGCCAGCAGCTTCGCTAGCGGCACCTACAATGAGCAGTTCTTC.

The sample holds a few counts of this clone. The chain couples TRBV5-6 to TRBJ1-5, with D possibly TRBD1 on 6 matching bases. The CDR3 spans 15 residues. Germline-derived CDR1 and CDR2 are SGHDT and YYEEEE. V dropped 0 bases and J dropped 4 bases, with 11 bases sitting between them. This CDR3 is CASSLGAGVNQPQHF. DNA for the CDR3: TGTGCCAGCAGCTTGGGGGCAGGGGTTAATCAGCCCCAGCATTTT.